This T cell receptor (beta chain) originates from a study of blood T cell repertoires in COVID-19 (TCRdb year 2020). In terms of the full investigation: Collaborator samples came from the United States, Italy and Spain and covered acute and convalescent phases of COVID-19. The material from the prospective study consisted of cDNA or gDNA derived from T cells, B-cell-depleted T cells, or PBMCs. Deeply sampled blood TCRbeta repertoires from subjects exposed to, actively infected with, or recovered from COVID-19 were included in the dataset. The repertoires were made available in a free public database intended to serve as a resource for research on the immune response to SARS-CoV-2. Samples came from the ongoing ImmuneRACE study (first 160 participants) plus 1,254 subjects from 6 global collaborators. The sample metadata nearly always contained a de-identified subject ID, COVID-19 status, age in years and sex. Where available, HLA class I and class II types were taken from metadata supplied by the sample provider and were not determined by assay-based typing. Findings and caveats that apply to the study as a whole: The amount of clinical and demographic metadata varied by source and participant and was provided uncurated.

TCRbeta CDR3 regions were amplified from genomic DNA by means of the immunoSEQ Assay, a bias-controlled multiplex PCR. Under the source paper's analysis protocol: The number of nucleated cells in each sample was estimated by amplification of reference gene primers within the assay. To quantify the absolute abundance of each unique TCRbeta CDR3 rearrangement, sequence reads were collapsed and filtered. For each sample, productive Simpson clonality was calculated as the square root of Simpson's diversity index over productive rearrangements. The immuneACCESS repertoire file appears here via TCRdb, limited to in-frame rearrangements. These files lack a portion of the clones; in checked studies, under half of the deficit traces to unresolved V genes, and the cause of the others is not known. V, J and clone size were drawn from that table, and D and trimming were deduced from the DNA. Across this sample there are some 220,000 clones, with around 83% seen only once. The top ten clones comprise about 10% of the sample.

Trimming removed 3 bases from V and 3 bases from J, leaving 17 bases between the germline ends. CDR1 is given as LNHDA and CDR2 as SQIVND, both from the germline V gene (reference sequence). The CDR3 numbers 16 residues from cysteine through phenylalanine. Only the CDR3 DNA is retained, 48 bases long and in frame from the first base. Regarding this clone: It lacks a known antigen. No base quality values were provided; no much bigger clone lies one nucleotide off.

Whole blood was collected in K2EDTA tubes by collaborating institutions according to the institutions' own protocols. For TCRbeta analysis, collaborators shipped samples as frozen whole blood, isolated PBMCs, or DNA extracted from either of those sample types. Sequencing was done on a sample of peripheral blood. Recombination joined TRBV19 with TRBJ2-5; TRBD1 could be the D gene, as 5 bases match. This TCR was recovered from a man aged 45-60 years with active or convalescent COVID-19. The CDR3 has the sequence CASSIQGKGSKETQYF. Read as DNA, the sequence is TGTGCCAGTAGTATCCAGGGTAAGGGGTCCAAAGAGACCCAGTACTTC.